The 15 T cell receptor beta chains listed next were all sequenced from one sample in a study of T cell repertoires in cytomegalovirus infection. These TCRs are of unknown antigen specificity. TCRdb re-derived calls from the reads in MiXCR, one entry per CDR3 protein. The repertoire has about 770,000 distinct CDR3 sequences, 29% of them found once; the top ten carry 13%. The sequences come from cultured CD8+ T cells from PBMCs, collected from culture after CMV antigen stimulation. Every receptor here comes from a human donor in good health (CMV status not recorded). Some clones in this sample may be carry-over from other donors' samples.

The chain joins TRBV7-9 to TRBJ2-2; 9 positions match TRBD1. V lost 4 bases, J lost 5 bases, and 14 bases stayed unmatched. The CDR3 has 18 residues. Germline CDR1 and CDR2: SEHNR and FQNEAQ (reference sequence). The CDR3 region has the DNA TGTGCCAGCAGCTCTTTACAGGGGGCGCCACCTGGGACCGGGGAGCTGTTTTTT. Translation gives CASSSLQGAPPGTGELFF.

This clonotype occurred many times. The V call is TRBV7-3, the J call TRBJ1-2; D unresolved. Between the trimmed V and J ends, which lost 2 bases and 4 bases, there was a span of 20 bases. The CDR3 totals 17 residues. CDR1 SGHTA and CDR2 FQGTGA come from the germline V gene. The CDR3 nucleotides read TGTGCCAGCAGCTTATCGGGCGGATCAGCAACTTCCTATGGCTACACCTTC. This sequence encodes CASSLSGGSATSYGYTF.

The CDR3 DNA is TGTGCCAGCAGCCTTGACAGGGATCTCCTTGGTGAAAAACTGTTTTTT. Protein product: CASSLDRDLLGEKLFF. The chain links TRBV7-9 to TRBJ1-4, with 7 bases fitting TRBD1. The ends lost 5 bases at V and 7 bases at J; junction bases unmatched: 13. CDR1 and CDR2 (germline): SEHNR, FQNEAQ (reference sequence). This CDR3 is 16 amino acids long.

The V call is TRBV6-6, the J call TRBJ1-2, with D perhaps TRBD1 (6 bases). This CDR3 is built from 13 residues. Germline V CDR1 and CDR2: MNHNY, SVGAGI (reference sequence). Trimming removed 7 bases from V and 2 bases from J, with 11 bases in between. The CDR3 DNA follows: TGTGCCAGCACCAGGGGAAAGAACTATGGCTACACCTTC. Its translation: CASTRGKNYGYTF.

This clonotype was seen repeatedly, ten times or more. V usage is TRBV29-1 and J usage is TRBJ2-5; TRBD2 matches 14 bases. CDR3 length equals 14 residues. V shed 7 bases and J 5 bases; nucleotides not matched to a gene: 6. The germline V gene encodes CDR1 SQVTM and CDR2 ANQGSEA. CDR3 in amino acids: CSGGGLAGAETQYF. The CDR3 DNA sequence: TGCAGCGGCGGGGGACTAGCGGGGGCTGAGACCCAGTACTTC.

This rearrangement joins TRBV7-9 to TRBJ1-4; 7 bases agree with TRBD1. Germline values: CDR1 SEHNR, CDR2 FQNEAQ (reference sequence). V trimming: 0 bases; J trimming: 8 bases; junction bases outside the gene matches: 9. The CDR3 has 16 residues. Here the CDR3 DNA reads TGTGCCAGCAGCTTAGCGCTTAGGGGGCAGGGCGAAAAACTGTTTTTT. Amino acid sequence: CASSLALRGQGEKLFF.

This clonotype has a count of ten or more. The DNA of the CDR3 is TGTGCCAGCAGCCCTGGGAGGGGGCGGCCCAGCACCGGGGAGCTGTTTTTT. This gives the protein CASSPGRGRPSTGELFF. This rearrangement joins TRBV7-8 to TRBJ2-2; either TRBD1 or TRBD2 may supply D (7 bases each). V lost 5 bases and J lost 4, with 20 bases in between. This CDR3 is 17 amino acids long. The germline gives CDR1 SGHVS, CDR2 FQNEAQ.

This clonotype was observed many times. The CDR3 sequence: CASSFPGPVNEQFF. The DNA for the CDR3 is TGTGCCAGCAGTTTCCCGGGGCCGGTAAATGAGCAGTTCTTC. The rearrangement links TRBV12-3 or TRBV12-4 to TRBJ2-1; either TRBD1 or TRBD2 may supply D (5 bases each). The CDR3 contains 14 residues. Trimming removed 3 bases at V and 7 bases at J, with 13 bases between.

The genes are TRBV14 and TRBJ1-1; D perhaps matches TRBD1 (6 bases). Germline CDR1 SGHDN, CDR2 FVKESK. V gave up 4 bases and J gave up 8 bases, with 14 bases separating them. There are 13 residues in the CDR3. The CDR3 nucleotides read TGTGCCAGCAGCCCAGTGGGACATTTAGAAGCTTTCTTT. This gives the protein CASSPVGHLEAFF.

This clonotype occurred many times. The chain combines TRBV7-2 with TRBJ1-1; D may be TRBD1 (6 bases). The CDR3 is 14 amino acids. Trimming removed 5 bases at V and 6 bases at J, with 16 bases between. Germline-derived CDR1 and CDR2 are SGHTA and FQGNSA. CDR3 nucleotides: TGTGCCAGCAGCCCCTCAGGGGCTGGCGCTGAAGCTTTCTTT. Protein product: CASSPSGAGAEAFF.

The chain carries TRBV5-5 and TRBJ1-3; D uncertain. The CDR3 contains 18 residues. Trimming removed 0 bases at V and 1 base at J, with 17 bases between. Germline assignment: CDR1 SGHKS and CDR2 YYEKEE (reference sequence). The CDR3 is CASSLASRVRDSGNTIYF. Written as DNA, the CDR3 is TGTGCCAGCAGCTTGGCCTCGAGGGTGAGGGATTCTGGAAACACCATATATTTT.

This clonotype showed up just once. This chain joins TRBV6-1 and TRBJ1-6; possibly TRBD1 for D (5 bases). The CDR3 consists of 15 residues. Germline V CDR1 and CDR2: MNHNS, SASEGT. V gave up 6 bases and J gave up 5 bases, with 14 bases separating them. CDR3 sequence reads: CASRMGPFDNSPLHF. DNA for the CDR3: TGTGCCAGCAGGATGGGGCCATTTGATAATTCACCCCTCCACTTT.

The table lists this clonotype with many counts. V and J are TRBV7-6 and TRBJ2-2; D is possibly TRBD2 (5 bases). V lost 5 bases, J lost 3 bases, and 10 bases lay in between. This CDR3 contains 14 residues. Germline V lookup: CDR1 SGHVS, CDR2 FNYEAQ. This CDR3 reads CASSQGLHTGELFF. The CDR3 DNA sequence: TGTGCCAGCAGCCAAGGACTTCACACCGGGGAGCTGTTTTTT.

The J gene is TRBJ2-4, the V gene TRBV7-9; TRBD1 might be the D (5 bases). This CDR3 comprises 17 residues. The V end was cut by 1 base, the J end by 3 bases, with 16 bases between. Germline CDR1 reads SEHNR; CDR2 reads FQNEAQ (reference sequence). The CDR3 region has the DNA TGTGCCAGCAGCTTAGAAGAAGGGGTCCGAGGCAAAAACATTCAGTACTTC. Protein product: CASSLEEGVRGKNIQYF.

This clonotype was observed a few times. The chain employs TRBV20-1 and TRBJ1-2; D may be TRBD1 (5 bases). The CDR3 runs 13 residues. The V gene lost 3 bases and the J gene lost 5 bases, with 13 bases spanning the gap. Per the germline V gene, CDR1 is DFQATT and CDR2 is SNEGSKA (reference sequence). CDR3 nucleotide sequence: TGCAGTGCTAGCGGTCTCGACAGATATGGCTACACCTTC. It specifies CSASGLDRYGYTF.